This T cell receptor beta chain was recovered during a study of blood T cell repertoires in COVID-19. The repertoire was sequenced with immunoSEQ multiplex PCR; TCRdb's copy has only in-frame clones and lacks some. The data hold 150,000 to 190,000 clones, with roughly 72% observed a single time. V dropped 5 bases and J dropped 5 bases, with 13 bases sitting between them. The CDR3 loop spans 15 amino acids. Germline V gene lookup returns CDR1 LNHDA and CDR2 SQIVND (reference sequence). Comment on this clone: The identical CDR3 is also encoded by other nucleotide sequences in the sample.

The chain recombines TRBV19 with TRBJ1-6, with D perhaps matching TRBD1 (5 bases). Sequenced input: peripheral blood. The TCR sequence derives from a woman aged 80 or older with acute or convalescent COVID-19. CDR3 DNA sequence: TGTGCCAGTAGTTTACGACAGAGCAATAATTCACCCCTCCACTTT. Translation: CASSLRQSNNSPLHF.